This T cell receptor (beta chain) stems from a study of blood T cell repertoires in COVID-19. The germline V gene has CDR1 MNHEY and CDR2 SVGEGT. Trimming pared 2 bases from V and 4 bases from J, leaving 7 bases between. The CDR3 runs 13 residues. TCRdb's table, derived via immunoSEQ multiplex PCR, lists solely in-frame clones and lacks some. Among 200,000 to 250,000 clones, about 85% were seen once, and the ten largest hold 4.5% to 5.5%. Sequenced input: peripheral blood. The TCR sequence derives from an older woman who had recovered from COVID-19. The rearrangement joins TRBV6-2 or TRBV6-3 to TRBJ2-3; D remains ambiguous. The CDR3 bases are TGTGCCAGCAGTTACACGACTCCAGATACGCAGTATTTT. Translated: CASSYTTPDTQYF.